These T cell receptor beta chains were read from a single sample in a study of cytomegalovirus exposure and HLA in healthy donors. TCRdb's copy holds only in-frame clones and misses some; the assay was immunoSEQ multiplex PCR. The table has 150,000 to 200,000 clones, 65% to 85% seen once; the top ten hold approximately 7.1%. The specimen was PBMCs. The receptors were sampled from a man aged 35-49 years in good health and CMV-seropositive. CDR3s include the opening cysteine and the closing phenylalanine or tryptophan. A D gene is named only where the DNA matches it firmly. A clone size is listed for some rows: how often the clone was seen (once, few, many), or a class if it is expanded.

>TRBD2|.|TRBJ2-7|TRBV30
CAWRSSGYSYEQYF
TGTGCCTGGAGAAGTAGCGGGTACTCCTACGAGCAGTACTTC
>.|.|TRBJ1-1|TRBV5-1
CASSLSTGYLNTEAFF
TGCGCCAGCAGCTTAAGCACAGGGTATTTGAACACTGAAGCTTTCTTT
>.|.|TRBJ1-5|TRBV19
CASSKVGAGRGQPQHF
TGTGCCAGTAGCAAGGTCGGGGCGGGGCGGGGTCAGCCCCAGCATTTT
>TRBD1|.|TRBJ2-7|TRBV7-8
CASSPRPGQTNYEQYF
TGTGCCAGCAGCCCCCGACCGGGACAGACCAACTACGAGCAGTACTTC
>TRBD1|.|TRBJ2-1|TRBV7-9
CASSLPDRGREQFF
TGTGCCAGCAGCCTACCCGACAGGGGCCGTGAGCAGTTCTTC
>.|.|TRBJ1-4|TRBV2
CASSRQPANEKLFF
TGTGCCAGCAGTCGACAGCCCGCTAATGAAAAACTGTTTTTT
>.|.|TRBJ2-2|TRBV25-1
CASRGLFTGELFF
TGTGCCAGCAGGGGGCTATTTACCGGGGAGCTGTTTTTT
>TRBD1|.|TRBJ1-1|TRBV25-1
CASSLQGAQGEAFF
TGTGCCAGCAGTCTACAGGGGGCGCAGGGTGAAGCTTTCTTT
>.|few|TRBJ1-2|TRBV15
CATSRDQQYGYTF
TGTGCCACCAGCAGAGATCAACAGTATGGCTACACCTTC
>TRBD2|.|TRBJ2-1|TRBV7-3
CASSLNQRGGWNEQFF
TGTGCCAGCAGCTTAAATCAGCGGGGGGGCTGGAATGAGCAGTTCTTC
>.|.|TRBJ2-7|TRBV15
CATSRGKGDEQYF
TGTGCCACCAGCAGAGGAAAGGGGGACGAGCAGTACTTC
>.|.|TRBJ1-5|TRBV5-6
CASSPGAGSQPQHF
TGTGCCAGCAGCCCGGGAGCAGGTAGTCAGCCCCAGCATTTT
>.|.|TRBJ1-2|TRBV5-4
CASSHDGNYGYTF
TGTGCCAGCAGCCATGACGGGAACTATGGCTACACCTTC
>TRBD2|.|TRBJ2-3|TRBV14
CASSSGGITGPSDTQYF
TGTGCCAGCAGCTCGGGGGGGATCACAGGCCCGTCAGATACGCAGTATTTT
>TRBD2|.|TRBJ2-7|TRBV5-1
CASSLILAGGYEQYF
TGCGCCAGCAGCTTAATACTAGCGGGGGGATACGAGCAGTACTTC
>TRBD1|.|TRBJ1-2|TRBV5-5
CASSLARTGRNGYTF
TGTGCCAGCAGCTTGGCTAGGACAGGGAGGAATGGCTACACCTTC